The 20 T cell receptor beta chains presented below share a single source sample, sequenced in a study of T cell responses to AZD1222 COVID-19 vaccine. Only in-frame clones appear in the TCRdb table, and some are missing; sequencing was by immunoSEQ multiplex PCR. This table has about 97,000 clones, 75% to 90% appearing once. The sequenced sample was peripheral blood, obtained on day 0 of AZD1222 vaccination. These receptors all come from an adult in good health.

This clone is a singleton in its sample. V gene TRBV30 combines with J gene TRBJ2-3; a possible D gene is TRBD1 (5 bases). V was pared by 1 base and J by 9 bases, with 11 bases between. CDR1 is GTSNPN, CDR2 SVGIG, per germline (reference sequence). The CDR3 runs to 12 residues. The CDR3: CAWSGTGLTQYF. The CDR3, as DNA: TGTGCCTGGAGTGGTACAGGTCTAACGCAGTATTTT.

This chain joins TRBV9 and TRBJ1-2; D is unclear. In germline, CDR1 is SGDLS, CDR2 YYNGEE. This CDR3 has 15 amino acids. V was pared by 4 bases and J by 0 bases, with 13 bases between. The CDR3 protein is CASSPTWLANYGYTF. DNA for the CDR3: TGTGCCAGCAGCCCAACATGGCTAGCTAACTATGGCTACACCTTC.

This chain links TRBV7-9 with TRBJ1-1, with TRBD1 identical over 9 bases. With V trimmed by 4 bases and J by 3 bases, 0 bases remained unmatched. This CDR3 contains 13 residues. Germline CDR1 reads SEHNR; CDR2 reads FQNEAQ (reference sequence). The CDR3 protein is CASSWTGDTEAFF. CDR3 coding DNA: TGTGCCAGCAGCTGGACAGGGGACACTGAAGCTTTCTTT.

The chain carries TRBV6-2 or TRBV6-3 and TRBJ2-2; possibly TRBD2 for D (7 bases). Trimming stripped 5 bases from V and 4 bases from J, with 14 bases between. Germline-derived CDR1 and CDR2 are MNHEY and SVGEGT. This CDR3 spans 15 amino acids. CDR3 in DNA: TGTGCCAGCAGTAGTGGGGGGGCGATCACCGGGGAGCTGTTTTTT. This translates into CASSSGGAITGELFF.

In regard to this clone: One end of the junction fails to match germline, which may point to a read error. The V call is TRBV7-2, the J call TRBJ1-5; no clear D gene. This CDR3 has 13 residues. Germline loops: CDR1 SGHTA, CDR2 FQGNSA. In DNA, the CDR3 is TGTGCCGGCAGCTTAGAAAGGGTGGGGCCCCAGCATTTT. Protein product: CAGSLERVGPQHF. The full variable domain, completed using reference TRBV7-2 and TRBJ1-5, is GAGVSQSPSNKVTEKGKDVELRCDPISGHTALYWYRQSLGQGLEFLIYFQGNSAPDKSGLPSDRFSAERTGGSVSTLTIQRTQQEDSAVYLCAGSLERVGPQHFGDGTRLSIL.

This chain connects TRBV7-2 to TRBJ1-1; D gene uncertain. Trimming took 3 bases from V and 0 from J, leaving 11 bases between them. Germline V lookup: CDR1 SGHTA, CDR2 FQGNSA. The CDR3 is 15 residues long. As DNA, the CDR3 is TGTGCCAGCAGCTTCGGCGGGGTCATGAACACTGAAGCTTTCTTT. Encoded protein: CASSFGGVMNTEAFF.

The chain combines TRBV6-2 or TRBV6-3 with TRBJ2-7, with 8 bases identical to TRBD1. V shed 5 bases and J 3 bases; nucleotides not matched to a gene: 12. This CDR3 comprises 16 residues. Germline CDR1 is MNHEY and CDR2 is SVGEGT. The CDR3 loop is CASSAPQGAPLYEQYF. As DNA, the CDR3 is TGTGCCAGCAGTGCCCCTCAGGGGGCGCCTCTCTACGAGCAGTACTTC.

The J gene is TRBJ1-2, the V gene TRBV5-1; 8 bases are shared with TRBD1. Looked up from germline, CDR1 is SGHRS and CDR2 is YFSETQ. The trim removed 0 bases at V and 2 bases at J, leaving 6 bases unmatched. The CDR3 is made up of 16 amino acids. The CDR3 nucleotides are TGCGCCAGCAGCTTGGATTCGGACAGGGTGAACTATGGCTACACCTTC. Its protein product is CASSLDSDRVNYGYTF.

V is TRBV11-2 and J is TRBJ2-7; 9 bases map to TRBD1. Germline V lookup: CDR1 SGHAT, CDR2 FQNNGV. The CDR3 extends over 15 amino acids. V gave up 5 bases and J gave up 5 bases; unmatched junction bases: 10. The CDR3 bases are TGTGCCAGCAGCCTGCAACCCGGGACAGGGAACGAGCAGTACTTC. This encodes CASSLQPGTGNEQYF.

This chain links TRBV4-2 with TRBJ2-3; 11 bases are a match to TRBD1. The V gene's germline CDR1 is LGHNA and CDR2 YNFKEQ. The CDR3 consists of 16 residues. V lost 4 bases and J lost 3; bases outside the gene matches: 6. The CDR3 sequence is CASSRSDRGPTDTQYF. Here the CDR3 DNA reads TGTGCCAGCAGCCGATCGGACAGGGGGCCTACAGATACGCAGTATTTT.

V and J are TRBV5-4 and TRBJ2-5; D perhaps matches TRBD1 (5 bases). V lost 4 bases and J lost 0, with 7 bases in between. This CDR3 region has 13 residues. CDR1 and CDR2 from the germline V gene are SGHNT and YYREEE (reference sequence). CDR3 in amino acids: CASSQDNQETQYF. CDR3 DNA: TGTGCCAGCAGCCAGGACAACCAAGAGACCCAGTACTTC.

This clone was seen a few times. V and J are TRBV11-2 and TRBJ1-2; 9 bases match TRBD1. Trimming cost V 3 bases and J 8 bases; bases outside gene matches: 13. Germline V gene sequence: CDR1 SGHAT, CDR2 FQNNGV. The CDR3 is made up of 16 amino acids. The DNA of the CDR3 is TGTGCCAGCAGCTTGGGACAGGGCAAATATCTATCCGGCTACACCTTC. Its protein product is CASSLGQGKYLSGYTF. Using reference TRBV11-2 and TRBJ1-2 for the parts outside the CDR3, the full variable domain is EAGVAQSPRYKIIEKRQSVAFWCNPISGHATLYWYQQILGQGPKLLIQFQNNGVVDDSQLPKDRFSAERLKGVDSTLKIQPAKLEDSAVYLCASSLGQGKYLSGYTFGSGTRLTVV.

This clone showed up just once. The gene calls are TRBV6-5 and TRBJ1-5; 7 bases match TRBD1. The CDR3 consists of 16 residues. V was clipped by 4 bases and J by 5 bases; unmatched bases: 11. Germline V gene sequence: CDR1 MNHEY, CDR2 SVGAGI. The CDR3 reads CASSLRAVTGYQPQHF. The CDR3 nucleotides are TGTGCCAGCAGTTTAAGGGCCGTGACAGGGTATCAGCCCCAGCATTTT.

The chain has TRBV29-1 and TRBJ1-6; 7 bases are a match to TRBD1. Germline lookup yields CDR1 SQVTM and CDR2 ANQGSEA. The length of the CDR3 is 13 residues. V lost 6 bases and J lost 8; bases outside the gene matches: 7. The CDR3 spells CSVRGQADSPLHF. The CDR3 coding sequence is TGCAGCGTCCGCGGACAGGCGGATTCACCCCTCCACTTT.

The genes are TRBV14 and TRBJ1-1, with 9 positions matching TRBD1. Germline CDR1 SGHDN, CDR2 FVKESK. The CDR3 loop spans 15 amino acids. Losses at the gene ends were 4 bases for V and 10 bases for J; bases not matched to a gene: 13. CDR3 amino acids: CASSPPGTGTAPAFF. The CDR3, as DNA: TGTGCCAGCAGCCCCCCCGGGACAGGGACCGCGCCAGCTTTCTTT.

The rearrangement links TRBV5-4 to TRBJ2-2; D is ambiguous. There are 11 residues in the CDR3. Trimming cost V 0 bases and J 11 bases, with 5 bases left between them. The germline CDR1 and CDR2 sequences are SGHNT and YYREEE (reference sequence). CDR3 protein: CASSLERELFF. The CDR3, as DNA: TGTGCCAGCAGCTTGGAACGAGAGCTGTTTTTT.

The gene calls are TRBV10-3 and TRBJ1-2; tentatively, D is TRBD1 (6 bases). This CDR3 spans 13 amino acids. The germline V gene has CDR1 ENHRY and CDR2 SYGVKD. The V end lost 11 bases, the J end lost 6 bases, and 19 bases lay between the germline ends. In DNA form, the CDR3 reads TGTGCCTCCGCGGGACACCGGGGGGATGGCTACACCTTC. It is translated as CASAGHRGDGYTF.

This sequence joins TRBV5-1 and TRBJ1-2, with TRBD1 matching over 8 bases. Germline trimming cut 4 bases from V and 0 bases from J; bases unmatched to any gene: 5. The CDR3 totals 15 residues. CDR1 is SGHRS and CDR2 is YFSETQ in the germline V gene. This CDR3 is CASSPGTGTNYGYTF. The CDR3 DNA sequence: TGCGCCAGCAGCCCCGGGACAGGTACTAACTATGGCTACACCTTC. The full variable domain, completed using reference TRBV5-1 and TRBJ1-2, is KAGVTQTPRYLIKTRGQQVTLSCSPISGHRSVSWYQQTPGQGLQFLFEYFSETQRNKGNFPGRFSGRQFSNSRSEMNVSTLELGDSALYLCASSPGTGTNYGYTFGSGTRLTVV.

The genes are TRBV2 and TRBJ2-5, with D possibly matching TRBD2 (5 bases). The CDR3 totals 14 residues. Germline V gives CDR1 SNHLY, CDR2 FYNNEI. V was clipped by 6 bases and J by 5 bases, with 16 bases between them. The CDR3 sequence is CASSSLGISETQYF. In nucleotides, the CDR3 is TGTGCCAGCAGCTCACTAGGTATATCGGAGACCCAGTACTTC.

This clone has just one count. This rearrangement joins TRBV19 to TRBJ2-1; D call uncertain. The germline V gene encodes CDR1 LNHDA and CDR2 SQIVND (reference sequence). Trimming left V 1 base short and J 4 bases short, with 8 bases between. This CDR3 has 14 amino acids. The CDR3 reads CASSIVAEYNEQFF. As DNA, the CDR3 is TGTGCCAGTAGTATAGTTGCGGAATACAATGAGCAGTTCTTC.